This T cell receptor (beta chain) originates from a study of CD8+ T cells in alopecia areata. Overall study context: Treatment of the treated patients consisted of oral tofacitinib, 5 to 10 mg twice daily. The study gave tofacitinib for 6 to 18 months, then 6 months off drug. Study conclusions and caveats: More clonal than normal scalp was lesional scalp, particularly alopecia totalis/universalis. Tissue-resident alphabeta T cells belonging to normal skin likewise get sequenced within scalp specimens.

Points on this clone: Its antigen is still unknown.

RNA was extracted and reverse transcribed into cDNA as the sequencing template. Here immunoSEQ multiplex PCR was the method, and the copy in TCRdb shows in-frame clones only, minus some. The sample lists around 120,000 clones, around 63% seen once, with approximately 5.1% in the top ten. Treatment meaning: oral pan-JAK inhibitor, 5-10 mg twice daily. Germline lookup yields CDR1 SGHRS and CDR2 YFSETQ. V was cut by 2 bases and J by 4 bases, with 9 bases left in between. This CDR3 comprises 13 residues. The gene calls are TRBV5-1 and TRBJ2-5; D gene uncertain. The receptor's source is a human donor with alopecia areata. The sample consisted of CD4+ T cells sorted from blood, taken at week 4, from a patient treated with tofacitinib. The CDR3 spells CASSLAPGETQYF. The CDR3 DNA follows: TGCGCCAGCAGCTTAGCCCCGGGAGAGACCCAGTACTTC.